The rows below give T cell receptor beta chains drawn from one sample of a study of T cells after posttransplantation cyclophosphamide. Here immunoSEQ multiplex PCR was the method, and the copy in TCRdb shows in-frame clones only, minus some. This sample has 11,000 or so clones, with approximately 80% found just once. The specimen was PBMCs, collected after allogeneic stem cell transplant with posttransplant cyclophosphamide. The source of these receptors is a female patient between 50 and 60 years old who received an allogeneic stem cell transplant from a related donor, was CMV-positive, and had no GVHD. Some T cells could come from the graft donor. The CDR3 runs from the conserved cysteine through the conserved F or W. The order of the fields is V gene, D gene, clone size, J gene, CDR3 protein, CDR3 DNA. A D gene is named only where the DNA matches it firmly. Size tells how often a clone was seen (once, few, many) or the class of an expanded clone, and some rows leave it out.

>TRBV19|TRBD1|-|TRBJ1-4
CASRQGQGNEKLFF
TGTGCCAGTAGGCAGGGACAGGGAAACGAAAAACTGTTTTTT
>TRBV4-2|TRBD2|-|TRBJ2-7
CASRSQLAGGSYEQYF
TGTGCCAGCAGGAGTCAATTAGCGGGGGGCTCCTACGAGCAGTACTTC
>TRBV9|TRBD1|-|TRBJ2-3
CASSGPGQVTDTQYF
TGTGCCAGCAGCGGTCCGGGACAGGTCACAGATACGCAGTATTTT
>TRBV28|-|once|TRBJ2-5
CASSFKGETQYF
TGTGCCAGCAGTTTTAAGGGGGAGACCCAGTACTTC
>TRBV23-1|-|-|TRBJ1-1
CASSQSLTGCTEAFF
TGCGCCAGCAGTCAATCCCTGACGGGGTGCACTGAAGCTTTCTTT
>TRBV6-6|-|-|TRBJ2-7
CASSRAGHSYEQYF
TGTGCCAGCAGCAGGGCAGGGCACTCCTACGAGCAGTACTTC
>TRBV11-2|TRBD2|-|TRBJ2-1
CASSLGGGLAGFNEQFF
TGTGCCAGCAGCTTAGGTGGGGGACTAGCGGGGTTCAATGAGCAGTTCTTC
>TRBV19|-|-|TRBJ2-7
CAGYLRRLVSYEQYF
TGTGCCGGCTACTTAAGGAGACTAGTTTCCTACGAGCAGTACTTC
>TRBV5-1|TRBD1|-|TRBJ2-5
CASSLAVIVGGEETQYF
TGCGCCAGCAGCTTGGCGGTTATTGTAGGGGGCGAAGAGACCCAGTACTTC
>TRBV7-2|TRBD1|-|TRBJ2-7
CASSEGQGSAYEQYF
TGTGCCAGCAGCGAGGGACAGGGGTCGGCCTACGAGCAGTACTTC
>TRBV11-1|TRBD1|-|TRBJ1-1
CASSSDRAPNTEAFF
TGTGCCAGCAGCTCGGACAGGGCTCCGAACACTGAAGCTTTCTTT
>TRBV5-1|TRBD2|once|TRBJ2-1
CASSLGGTSGVVEQFF
TGCGCCAGCAGCTTGGGCGGGACTAGCGGGGTCGTTGAGCAGTTCTTC
>TRBV28|-|-|TRBJ1-1
CASSLWERNTEAFF
TGTGCCAGCAGTTTATGGGAGAGGAACACTGAAGCTTTCTTT
>TRBV6-4|-|-|TRBJ2-2
CASLSYTGELFF
TGTGCCAGCTTAAGCTACACCGGGGAGCTGTTTTTT
>TRBV13|-|once|TRBJ1-1
CASSPPGVGKAFF
TGTGCCAGCAGCCCCCCAGGGGTTGGTAAAGCTTTCTTT
>TRBV30|TRBD1|-|TRBJ2-1
CAWSRDRGYNEQFF
TGTGCCTGGTCTAGGGACAGGGGCTACAATGAGCAGTTCTTC
>TRBV7-8|TRBD2|once|TRBJ2-3
CASSLVASGGLSIFLDTQYF
TGTGCCAGCAGCTTAGTAGCTAGCGGGGGCCTAAGTATTTTTTTGGATACGCAGTATTTT
>TRBV7-6|TRBD1|-|TRBJ2-1
CASSIDRGRNEQFF
TGTGCCAGCAGTATCGACAGGGGAAGGAATGAGCAGTTCTTC
>TRBV30|-|once|TRBJ2-4
CAWSPGVRGKTKNIQYF
TGTGCCTGGAGCCCGGGAGTGCGGGGTAAAACCAAAAACATTCAGTACTTC
>TRBV11-1|-|-|TRBJ2-7
CASSLVEQGAYEQYF
TGTGCCAGCAGCTTAGTGGAACAGGGAGCCTACGAGCAGTACTTC
>TRBV4-3|-|-|TRBJ1-2
CASSQDSPTANYGYTF
TGCGCCAGCAGCCAAGATAGCCCGACAGCTAACTATGGCTACACCTTC
>TRBV6-4|-|-|TRBJ1-1
CASSAFGGDTEAFF
TGTGCCAGCAGTGCATTCGGGGGGGACACTGAAGCTTTCTTT
>TRBV4-1|TRBD1|-|TRBJ2-7
CASSFGQGLSYEQYF
TGCGCCAGCAGCTTCGGACAGGGGTTATCCTACGAGCAGTACTTC
>TRBV28|-|-|TRBJ1-5
CASSQGLQPQHF
TGTGCCAGCAGCCAGGGGCTCCAGCCCCAGCATTTT
>TRBV7-2|-|-|TRBJ2-7
CASSLERIYEQYF
TGTGCCAGCAGCTTAGAGAGAATCTACGAGCAGTACTTC
>TRBV28|TRBD1|-|TRBJ2-1
CASGYRGGPYNEQFF
TGTGCCAGCGGATATCGAGGGGGCCCCTACAATGAGCAGTTCTTC
>TRBV11-2|-|few|TRBJ2-5
CASSLGVSGNQETQYF
TGTGCCAGCAGCTTAGGGGTGTCAGGGAACCAAGAGACCCAGTACTTC
>TRBV7-2|TRBD2|-|TRBJ2-2
CASSQNGGGTWELFF
TGTGCCAGCAGCCAGAACGGGGGGGGGACCTGGGAGCTGTTTTTT
>TRBV11-2|TRBD1|-|TRBJ1-4
CASNSGGGPDFNEKLFF
TGTGCCAGCAACTCCGGAGGGGGCCCGGACTTTAATGAAAAACTGTTTTTT
>TRBV7-2|TRBD2|-|TRBJ2-7
CASSLFVSGGYEQYF
TGTGCCAGCAGCTTATTTGTGAGCGGGGGGTACGAGCAGTACTTC
>TRBV19|-|medium-sized|TRBJ2-6
CASSMRGANVLTF
TGTGCCAGTAGTATGAGGGGGGCCAACGTCCTGACTTTC
>TRBV27|-|once|TRBJ1-2
CASSLSAGAYGYTF
TGTGCCAGCAGTTTATCGGCAGGTGCCTATGGCTACACCTTC
>TRBV5-4|TRBD2|few|TRBJ2-1
CASSLRNGGGEQFF
TGTGCCAGCAGCTTGCGGAACGGGGGGGGCGAGCAGTTCTTC
>TRBV2|TRBD1|-|TRBJ2-7
CASSDLGQGAWEQYF
TGTGCCAGCAGTGACCTTGGACAGGGGGCATGGGAGCAGTACTTC
>TRBV6-4|TRBD2|-|TRBJ2-5
CASSVLAGPGETQYF
TGTGCCAGCAGTGTCTTAGCGGGGCCAGGGGAGACCCAGTACTTC
>TRBV5-5|-|-|TRBJ1-5
CASSSGTRDQPQHF
TGTGCCAGCAGCTCAGGGACAAGGGATCAGCCCCAGCATTTT
>TRBV4-2|-|-|TRBJ1-2
CASSRGGLGYTF
TGTGCCAGCAGCCGGGGGGGGCTCGGCTACACCTTC
>TRBV5-1|TRBD1|once|TRBJ1-3
CASSAGTANLNTIYF
TGCGCCAGCAGCGCTGGGACAGCGAACTTAAACACCATATATTTT
>TRBV2|-|few|TRBJ1-5
CASSNRNQPQHF
TGTGCCAGCAGCAACAGGAATCAGCCCCAGCATTTT
>TRBV5-1|TRBD2|-|TRBJ2-1
CASSLTSGGSSYNEQFF
TGCGCCAGCAGCTTGACTAGCGGGGGTAGCTCCTACAATGAGCAGTTCTTC
>TRBV7-9|TRBD2|-|TRBJ2-5
CASSYAYSGGETQYF
TGTGCCAGCAGCTATGCGTATAGCGGGGGAGAGACCCAGTACTTC
>TRBV27|-|once|TRBJ1-6
CASSLVPSNSPLHF
TGTGCCAGCAGTCTCGTCCCGTCGAATTCACCCCTCCACTTT
>TRBV15|TRBD1|-|TRBJ1-4
CATSRGDRGEGEKLFF
TGTGCCACCAGCAGAGGGGACAGGGGGGAAGGCGAAAAACTGTTTTTT
>TRBV6-5|-|-|TRBJ2-1
CASSHNNEQFF
TGTGCCAGCAGCCACAACAATGAGCAGTTCTTC
>TRBV5-6|TRBD1|-|TRBJ1-1
CASSLVDRSTEAFF
TGTGCCAGCAGCTTGGTGGACAGGAGCACTGAAGCTTTCTTT
>TRBV23-1|TRBD1|few|TRBJ1-1
CASSPRQGRTEAFF
TGCGCCAGCAGTCCCAGACAGGGGAGGACTGAAGCTTTCTTT
>TRBV7-8|-|-|TRBJ2-3
CASSPARTSTDTQYF
TGTGCCAGCAGCCCGGCTAGGACTAGCACAGATACGCAGTATTTT
>TRBV30|TRBD1|-|TRBJ1-2
CAWRAGRTGDNYGYTF
TGTGCCTGGCGCGCGGGGAGGACAGGGGATAACTATGGCTACACCTTC
>TRBV7-2|-|few|TRBJ1-3
CASSSAAGSGNTIYF
TGTGCCAGCAGCTCGGCGGCAGGGTCTGGAAACACCATATATTTT
>TRBV7-2|TRBD1|-|TRBJ1-4
CASSPDRGYEKLFF
TGTGCCAGCAGCCCGGACAGGGGGTATGAAAAACTGTTTTTT
>TRBV6-1|TRBD1|once|TRBJ2-2
CASTDRAHTGELFF
TGTGCCAGTACGGACAGGGCCCACACCGGGGAGCTGTTTTTT